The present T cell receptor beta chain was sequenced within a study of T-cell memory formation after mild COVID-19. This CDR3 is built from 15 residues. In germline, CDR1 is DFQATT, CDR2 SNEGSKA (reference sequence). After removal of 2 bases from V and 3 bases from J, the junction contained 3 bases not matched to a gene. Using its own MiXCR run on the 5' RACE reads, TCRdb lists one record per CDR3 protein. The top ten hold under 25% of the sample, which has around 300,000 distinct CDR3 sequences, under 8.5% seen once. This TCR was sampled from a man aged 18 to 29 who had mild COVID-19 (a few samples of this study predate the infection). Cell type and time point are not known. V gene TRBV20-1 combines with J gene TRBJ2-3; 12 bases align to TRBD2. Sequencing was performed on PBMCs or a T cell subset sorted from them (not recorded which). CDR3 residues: CSARTLAGGTDTQYF. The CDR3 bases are TGCAGTGCTAGAACGCTAGCGGGGGGGACAGATACGCAGTATTTT.